The rows below give T cell receptor beta chains drawn from one sample of a study of blood T cell repertoires in COVID-19. The table came from immunoSEQ multiplex PCR; TCRdb's copy has only in-frame clones and leaves some out. The sample lists about 180,000 clones; about 82% were seen once. Sequencing used peripheral blood. The receptors were sampled from a man aged 50-59 years with active or convalescent COVID-19. Each CDR3 is given with its conserved first and last residue. The order of the fields is CDR3 protein, CDR3 DNA, clone size, V gene, D gene, J gene. A D gene is named only where the DNA matches it firmly. Expanded clones are given a class, and other clones once, few, many or no size at all.

CDR3 protein: CASSKYKSDTQYF
CDR3 DNA: TGTGCCAGCAGTAAGTACAAGTCAGATACGCAGTATTTT
clone size: .
V gene: TRBV6-2/TRBV6-3
D gene: .
J gene: TRBJ2-3

CDR3 protein: CASSLAGLSSYEQYF
CDR3 DNA: TGTGCCAGCAGCTTGGCAGGGTTAAGTTCCTACGAGCAGTACTTC
clone size: .
V gene: TRBV5-5
D gene: .
J gene: TRBJ2-7

CDR3 protein: CSVGGRMNTEAFF
CDR3 DNA: TGCAGCGTTGGGGGGCGGATGAACACTGAAGCTTTCTTT
clone size: .
V gene: TRBV29-1
D gene: .
J gene: TRBJ1-1

CDR3 protein: CASRDRGDYGYTF
CDR3 DNA: TGTGCCAGCAGGGACAGGGGGGACTATGGCTACACCTTC
clone size: .
V gene: TRBV6-5
D gene: TRBD1
J gene: TRBJ1-2

CDR3 protein: CASRGYGYGYTF
CDR3 DNA: TGTGCCAGCAGGGGTTACGGGTATGGCTACACCTTC
clone size: .
V gene: TRBV12-3/TRBV12-4
D gene: .
J gene: TRBJ1-2

CDR3 protein: CASSLSGPNNEQFF
CDR3 DNA: TGTGCCAGCAGCCTCAGCGGGCCGAACAATGAGCAGTTCTTC
clone size: .
V gene: TRBV3-1/TRBV3-2
D gene: .
J gene: TRBJ2-1

CDR3 protein: CASSPKEFNEQFF
CDR3 DNA: TGTGCCAGCAGCCCAAAGGAGTTCAATGAGCAGTTCTTC
clone size: .
V gene: TRBV5-4
D gene: .
J gene: TRBJ2-1

CDR3 protein: CASRQGNSGNTIYF
CDR3 DNA: TGTGCCAGCAGGCAGGGGAACTCTGGAAACACCATATATTTT
clone size: .
V gene: TRBV6-5
D gene: .
J gene: TRBJ1-3

CDR3 protein: CASSHRLKGSADEQFF
CDR3 DNA: TGTGCCAGCAGCCATCGCTTAAAGGGGTCGGCGGATGAGCAGTTCTTC
clone size: .
V gene: TRBV11-3
D gene: .
J gene: TRBJ2-1

CDR3 protein: CASSQGGFSREKLFF
CDR3 DNA: TGCGCCAGCAGCCAAGGGGGCTTTTCTAGAGAAAAACTGTTTTTT
clone size: .
V gene: TRBV4-3
D gene: .
J gene: TRBJ1-4

CDR3 protein: CSVESGQGTEAFF
CDR3 DNA: TGCAGCGTTGAATCGGGACAGGGTACTGAAGCTTTCTTT
clone size: once
V gene: TRBV29-1
D gene: TRBD1
J gene: TRBJ1-1

CDR3 protein: CSVGRMGDEQFF
CDR3 DNA: TGCAGCGTTGGACGAATGGGCGATGAGCAGTTCTTC
clone size: .
V gene: TRBV29-1
D gene: .
J gene: TRBJ2-1

CDR3 protein: CASSSGSSGNTIYF
CDR3 DNA: TGTGCCAGCAGTTCGGGTAGCTCTGGAAACACCATATATTTT
clone size: .
V gene: TRBV6-5
D gene: .
J gene: TRBJ1-3

CDR3 protein: CASSSGQAAGNTIYF
CDR3 DNA: TGTGCCAGCAGCTCGGGACAGGCGGCGGGAAACACCATATATTTT
clone size: .
V gene: TRBV11-3
D gene: TRBD1
J gene: TRBJ1-3

CDR3 protein: CSGWKKRELNEQFF
CDR3 DNA: TGCAGCGGATGGAAGAAGCGGGAGTTGAATGAGCAGTTCTTC
clone size: .
V gene: TRBV29-1
D gene: TRBD2
J gene: TRBJ2-1

CDR3 protein: CASTKGATEAFF
CDR3 DNA: TGTGCCAGCACTAAGGGGGCCACTGAAGCTTTCTTT
clone size: .
V gene: TRBV6-6
D gene: TRBD1
J gene: TRBJ1-1

CDR3 protein: CASSSALGRFSGNTIYF
CDR3 DNA: TGTGCCAGCAGCTCGGCGTTAGGGAGATTTTCTGGAAACACCATATATTTT
clone size: .
V gene: TRBV7-9
D gene: .
J gene: TRBJ1-3

CDR3 protein: CASTATATYEQYF
CDR3 DNA: TGTGCCAGCACTGCGACTGCTACCTACGAGCAGTACTTC
clone size: .
V gene: TRBV12-3/TRBV12-4
D gene: .
J gene: TRBJ2-7

CDR3 protein: CASSVMQDTEAFF
CDR3 DNA: TGTGCCAGCAGTGTTATGCAGGACACTGAAGCTTTCTTT
clone size: .
V gene: TRBV2
D gene: .
J gene: TRBJ1-1

CDR3 protein: CASSPTGGDRTVTLHF
CDR3 DNA: TGTGCCAGCTCACCGACAGGGGGAGATAGGACGGTGACCCTCCACTTT
clone size: .
V gene: TRBV18
D gene: TRBD1
J gene: TRBJ1-6

CDR3 protein: CASSVARQGRTGELFF
CDR3 DNA: TGTGCCAGCAGCGTAGCTCGCCAGGGGCGGACCGGGGAGCTGTTTTTT
clone size: .
V gene: TRBV9
D gene: .
J gene: TRBJ2-2

CDR3 protein: CASSRPGGQPQHF
CDR3 DNA: TGTGCCAGCAGCCGCCCCGGGGGGCAGCCCCAGCATTTT
clone size: .
V gene: TRBV27
D gene: .
J gene: TRBJ1-5

CDR3 protein: CASSQYFEDRTFKNF
CDR3 DNA: TGCGCCAGCAGCCAATATTTTGAGGACAGGACTTTCAAAAACTTC
clone size: .
V gene: TRBV4-1
D gene: TRBD1
J gene: TRBJ2-7

CDR3 protein: CASSLDRGPSGYTF
CDR3 DNA: TGTGCCAGCAGCTTAGACAGGGGGCCGTCGGGCTACACCTTC
clone size: .
V gene: TRBV7-9
D gene: TRBD1
J gene: TRBJ1-2

CDR3 protein: CASSLGVGREETQYF
CDR3 DNA: TGCGCCAGCAGCTTGGGGGTAGGGAGGGAAGAGACCCAGTACTTC
clone size: .
V gene: TRBV5-1
D gene: TRBD2
J gene: TRBJ2-5

CDR3 protein: CASTPLGGIQNQPQHF
CDR3 DNA: TGTGCCAGTACCCCTTTGGGGGGAATACAGAATCAGCCCCAGCATTTT
clone size: .
V gene: TRBV19
D gene: .
J gene: TRBJ1-5

CDR3 protein: CASSPRTGTNTEAFF
CDR3 DNA: TGTGCCAGCAGCCCTCGGACAGGGACGAACACTGAAGCTTTCTTT
clone size: .
V gene: TRBV9
D gene: TRBD1
J gene: TRBJ1-1

CDR3 protein: CASSLARGGGYTF
CDR3 DNA: TGTGCCAGCAGCTTGGCTAGGGGGGGAGGCTACACCTTC
clone size: .
V gene: TRBV5-4
D gene: .
J gene: TRBJ1-2

CDR3 protein: CASLTRGASTDTQYF
CDR3 DNA: TGTGCCAGCCTGACGCGGGGGGCCAGCACAGATACGCAGTATTTT
clone size: .
V gene: TRBV18
D gene: TRBD2
J gene: TRBJ2-3

CDR3 protein: CASSLVTSGTYEQYF
CDR3 DNA: TGCGCCAGCAGCTTGGTGACTAGCGGGACCTACGAGCAGTACTTC
clone size: few
V gene: TRBV5-1
D gene: TRBD2
J gene: TRBJ2-7

CDR3 protein: CASSRTGVNQPQHF
CDR3 DNA: TGTGCCAGCAGTAGGACAGGGGTTAATCAGCCCCAGCATTTT
clone size: .
V gene: TRBV6-5
D gene: TRBD1
J gene: TRBJ1-5

CDR3 protein: CASSLYGGLSGANVLTF
CDR3 DNA: TGTGCCAGCAGCTTATACGGGGGGCTCTCTGGGGCCAACGTCCTGACTTTC
clone size: .
V gene: TRBV11-2
D gene: .
J gene: TRBJ2-6

CDR3 protein: CASSLSQISYEQYF
CDR3 DNA: TGTGCCAGCAGCTTAAGCCAAATTAGCTACGAGCAGTACTTC
clone size: once
V gene: TRBV7-2
D gene: .
J gene: TRBJ2-7

CDR3 protein: CASSPGLLISTDTQYF
CDR3 DNA: TGCGCCAGCAGCCCAGGCCTACTCATTAGCACAGATACGCAGTATTTT
clone size: .
V gene: TRBV5-1
D gene: .
J gene: TRBJ2-3

CDR3 protein: CASSSHSTDTQYF
CDR3 DNA: TGTGCCAGCAGTTCCCATAGCACAGATACGCAGTATTTT
clone size: .
V gene: TRBV12-3/TRBV12-4
D gene: .
J gene: TRBJ2-3

CDR3 protein: CASSPGQGEQYF
CDR3 DNA: TGTGCCAGCTCACCCGGACAGGGCGAGCAGTACTTC
clone size: .
V gene: TRBV18
D gene: TRBD1
J gene: TRBJ2-7

CDR3 protein: CASSPYTGNEQFF
CDR3 DNA: TGTGCCAGCAGCCCATATACAGGCAATGAGCAGTTCTTC
clone size: .
V gene: TRBV27
D gene: .
J gene: TRBJ2-1

CDR3 protein: CSASFTGGGNEKLFF
CDR3 DNA: TGCAGTGCTAGTTTTACAGGGGGCGGGAATGAAAAACTGTTTTTT
clone size: .
V gene: TRBV20-1
D gene: TRBD1
J gene: TRBJ1-4

CDR3 protein: CASSQGLGAGRNSYEQYF
CDR3 DNA: TGCGCCAGCAGCCAAGGTCTTGGAGCGGGACGCAACTCCTACGAGCAGTACTTC
clone size: once
V gene: TRBV4-1
D gene: TRBD2
J gene: TRBJ2-7

CDR3 protein: CASSYSKSDYTF
CDR3 DNA: TGTGCCAGCAGTTACTCGAAAAGCGACTACACCTTC
clone size: .
V gene: TRBV6-5
D gene: .
J gene: TRBJ1-2

CDR3 protein: CASSQDASESSYEQYF
CDR3 DNA: TGTGCCAGCAGCCAAGATGCTAGCGAAAGCTCCTACGAGCAGTACTTC
clone size: .
V gene: TRBV3-1/TRBV3-2
D gene: .
J gene: TRBJ2-7

CDR3 protein: CASSSDRAKSYQFRPQHF
CDR3 DNA: TGTGCCAGCAGTTCCGACAGGGCCAAATCCTATCAGTTTCGGCCCCAGCATTTT
clone size: few
V gene: TRBV6-2/TRBV6-3
D gene: TRBD1
J gene: TRBJ1-5

CDR3 protein: CASSLMTSGNGGELFF
CDR3 DNA: TGTGCCAGCAGCTTAATGACTAGCGGGAATGGCGGGGAGCTGTTTTTT
clone size: .
V gene: TRBV7-2
D gene: TRBD2
J gene: TRBJ2-2